The sequence of this TCR beta chain was determined in a study of blood T cell dynamics during melanoma immunotherapy (dated by TCRdb to the early 2020s). With respect to the entire study: The patients had metastatic melanoma and were given first-line pembrolizumab or nivolumab plus ipilimumab as standard of care in the United Kingdom. The training cohort consisted of consecutive patients, while an additional independent group of patients from the same centre was pooled to form an external validation set. To identify early correlates of response, the study profiled peripheral T cell receptor repertoires in patients with metastatic melanoma before and after one cycle of checkpoint inhibitor therapy.

Counted from cysteine to phenylalanine, this CDR3 has 14 amino acids. Left in the record is the CDR3 DNA by itself, 42 bases read in frame from the first base. CDR1 and CDR2, per the germline V gene, are SNHLY and FYNNEI. The germline ends are 8 bases apart after V is trimmed by 6 bases and J by 0 bases. Every bulk PBMC sample had a fixed 350 ng of DNA loaded. The immunoSEQ TCRb Assay kit was used according to manufacturer instructions to amplify TCR beta CDR3 sequences from genomic DNA. The KAPA Library Quantification Kit for Illumina platforms was used to quantify pooled libraries by qPCR. Sequencing of the pooled libraries was done on an Illumina NextSeq 500, with clustering at about 0.55-1.2 pM. In the original analysis: TCR data were analyzed with immunoSEQ ANALYZER and the R LymphoSeq package. A rearrangement efficiency score was calculated as productive divided by the sum of productive and non-productive CDR3 sequences. Clonality was measured with the Gini coefficient and diversity with the Renyi index at alpha=1, and both measures were compared pairwise between timepoints within each patient. In LymphoSeq, clonal relatedness was computed with an edit distance of 3 and repertoire similarity was computed with the Bhattacharyya coefficient. To classify response, a linear discriminant analysis based on week-3 changes in clonality and diversity was built with the R MASS and caret packages. As stored in TCRdb, this immuneACCESS dataset retains in-frame rearrangements with V and J assigned. A fraction of the clones does not appear; measured against another copy, unresolved V genes explain less than half of the discrepancy, and the remainder lacks a known reason. That table furnishes V, J and clone size, whereas the DNA furnished D and trimming. This sample has 15,000 or so clones in its table, and about 90% of those were observed once. Together, the top ten hold over 0.85% of the sample.

The time point label for this specimen denotes: week 3, after first cycle of checkpoint inhibitor. Blood was sampled before treatment (T0) and at week 3 (W3), after the first cycle of checkpoint blockade. Except for a couple of patients with rapid clinical progression, response was assessed 12 weeks after the first infusion by RECIST 1.1; disease control meant complete response, partial response or stable disease. Any patient who had received prior systemic cancer treatment, was on concomitant immunosuppressant therapy or had synchronous other active malignancies was excluded. To track both circulating cells and T cell turnover, TCR beta was sequenced from bulk PBMC as well as from plasma cell-free DNA. Lymphoprep and SepMate tubes were used to isolate PBMC from blood, and red cell lysis was then performed. QIAamp DNA Blood Mini kits were used to extract DNA from PBMC and sorted T cell subsets.

Comments on this clone: What this receptor recognizes is not known. No quality values exist for individual bases; no much larger clone is one base distant.

Overall study results and their limits: Whether the T cell clones driving repertoire changes were melanoma-specific or reflected general immune activation could not be determined in the study. A bifurcated reorganization of the PBMC repertoire at W3, with increased clonality or increased diversity, was observed in patients who later achieved disease control, unlike in progressors. The relatively small sample size was acknowledged as something that could potentially limit how far the results can be generalized.

This receptor was taken from a human donor with melanoma. The sample here was blood, taken from a patient treated with checkpoint blockade. The rearrangement joined TRBV2 to TRBJ1-4, with the D gene not confidently named. The DNA reads TGTGCCAGCAGCTCCTTCACAACTAATGAAAAACTGTTTTTT. Its protein reads: CASSSFTTNEKLFF.